This T cell receptor beta chain stems from a study of PD-L1 blockade in urothelial cancer. Study summary: Prior chemotherapy regimens per patient numbered 0 to 3.

The CDR3 length is 14 residues. Trimming stripped 5 bases from V and 0 bases from J, with 10 bases between. Germline V gives CDR1 SGHAT, CDR2 FQNNGV. The sample's time point: pretreatment peripheral blood. Here immunoSEQ multiplex PCR was the method, and the copy in TCRdb shows in-frame clones only, minus some. The profile shows some 45,000 clones, around 84% of them singletons. Many counts were recorded for this clone. This sample comprised PBMCs, obtained around atezolizumab (anti-PD-L1) treatment. This TCR was sampled from a man aged 55 to 70 with urothelial cancer. The rearrangement links TRBV11-2 to TRBJ1-1; no firm D call. This CDR3 is CASSSRGVNTEAFF. The CDR3 nucleotides are TGTGCCAGCAGCAGTCGGGGAGTGAACACTGAAGCTTTCTTT.